This entry describes one T cell receptor beta chain. The data were taken from a study of T cell changes during pregnancy in multiple sclerosis. The protocol was immunoSEQ multiplex PCR, while the TCRdb copy is restricted to in-frame clones and leaves out a portion. The data contain around 100,000 clones, 91% of them singletons. Germline CDR1 MDHEN, CDR2 SYDVKM. This CDR3 contains 12 residues. V was trimmed by 3 bases and J by 6 bases, leaving 8 bases between them. The rearrangement links TRBV28 to TRBJ1-2; no clear D gene. This receptor was identified in a female donor with multiple sclerosis, enrolled in a pregnancy study. The material sequenced was peripheral blood, taken in the second trimester of pregnancy. CDR3 region: CASSFSINGYTF. In DNA, the CDR3 is TGTGCCAGCAGTTTTTCTATCAATGGCTACACCTTC.